This T cell receptor (beta chain) is from a study of OX40 agonist ivuxolimab in advanced cancers. Overall study: Partial responses were observed in three patients, of whom one had hepatocellular carcinoma and two had cutaneous melanoma.

Some clones are missing from TCRdb's copy, which holds only in-frame ones; the method was immunoSEQ multiplex PCR. The table includes over 15,000 clones, 76% detected once. This clone was counted once. Germline values: CDR1 SGHDT, CDR2 YYEEEE. Trimming removed 1 base from V and 2 bases from J, with 9 bases in between. This CDR3 comprises 14 residues. The material sequenced was CD4+ or CD8+ T cells sorted from blood, taken in a trial of the OX40 agonist ivuxolimab. The receptor's source is an adult with an advanced solid tumor such as melanoma, head and neck, liver or kidney cancer. V usage is TRBV5-6 and J usage is TRBJ1-2; no clear D gene. CDR3 protein: CASSLTSSNYGYTF. DNA for the CDR3: TGTGCCAGCAGCTTGACCAGTAGCAACTATGGCTACACCTTC.